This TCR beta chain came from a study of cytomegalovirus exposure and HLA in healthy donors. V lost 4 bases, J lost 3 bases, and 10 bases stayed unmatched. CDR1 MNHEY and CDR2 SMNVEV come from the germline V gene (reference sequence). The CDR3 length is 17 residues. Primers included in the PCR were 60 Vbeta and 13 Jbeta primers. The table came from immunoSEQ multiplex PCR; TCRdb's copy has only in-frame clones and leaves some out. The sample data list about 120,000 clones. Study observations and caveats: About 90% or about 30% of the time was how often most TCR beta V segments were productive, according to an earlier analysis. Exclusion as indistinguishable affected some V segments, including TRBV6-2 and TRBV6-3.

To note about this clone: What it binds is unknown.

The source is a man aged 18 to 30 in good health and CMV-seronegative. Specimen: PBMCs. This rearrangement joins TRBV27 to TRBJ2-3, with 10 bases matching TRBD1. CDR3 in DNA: TGTGCCAGCAGTTCGCTCATGACAGGGGGCGAAACAGATACGCAGTATTTT. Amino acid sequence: CASSSLMTGGETDTQYF.